This TCR beta chain was found in a study of blood T cell repertoires in COVID-19 (dated by TCRdb to 2018 to 2020). Turning to the overall study: Collaborator samples came from the United States, Italy and Spain and covered acute and convalescent phases of COVID-19. The repertoires were released in a freely available public database intended as a resource for research on the immune response to SARS-CoV-2. HLA class I and class II types, where available, came from metadata supplied by the sample provider rather than from assay-based typing. The prospective study material was composed of cDNA or gDNA derived from T cells, B-cell-depleted T cells, or PBMCs. A de-identified subject ID, COVID-19 status, age in years and sex were almost always included in the sample metadata. Samples were obtained from the ongoing ImmuneRACE study (first 160 participants) and from 1,254 subjects provided by 6 global collaborators. The dataset comprised deeply sampled blood TCRbeta repertoires from subjects exposed to, actively infected with, or recovered from COVID-19. Points the paper makes about the study in general: The amount of clinical and demographic metadata varied by source and participant and was provided uncurated.

At one collaborating source in Seattle, patients were enrolled during active infection and were followed longitudinally through the course of disease. Each collaborating institution followed its own protocols to collect whole blood in K2EDTA tubes. Collaborator samples were shipped for TCRbeta analysis as frozen whole blood, isolated PBMCs, or DNA extracted from either sample type. Relative to germline, V is 6 bases shorter and J is 5 bases shorter, with 14 bases between their ends. Spanning cysteine to valine, the CDR3 consists of 13 amino acids. The sequence is cut down to CDR3 DNA, 39 bases in frame from base 1. Reading the germline V gene (reference sequence) gives CDR1 LNHDA and CDR2 SQIVND. TCRbeta CDR3 regions were amplified from genomic DNA using the immunoSEQ Assay, a bias-controlled multiplex PCR. On the study's bioinformatics: The number of nucleated cells in each sample was estimated by amplification of reference gene primers within the assay. To quantify the absolute abundance of each unique TCRbeta CDR3 rearrangement, sequence reads were collapsed and filtered. For each sample, productive Simpson clonality was calculated by taking the square root of Simpson's diversity index across productive rearrangements. In its TCRdb copy, this immuneACCESS table keeps in-frame sequences only and misses some clones. Where compared with another copy, unresolved V genes explain less than half of these, and the others have no known cause. The D gene and trimming were derived from the DNA, and the V and J assignments and clone size from that table. Within this sample are tens of thousands of clones, with about two thirds of them counted one time only. Jointly, the top ten make up approximately 4.8% of the sample.

In regard to this clone: No cognate antigen has been identified for it. No base-level quality is on record; no much larger clone is a single base apart.

The sequence was collected from a woman between 65 and 79 years old with COVID-19, enrolled during active disease. Material for sequencing was peripheral blood. The chain uses TRBV19 and TRBJ2-7, and the D gene may be TRBD2, 5 bases matching. The CDR3 sequence is CASRKRKEDEQYV. The nucleotide sequence is given as TGTGCCAGTAGGAAGCGAAAGGAGGACGAGCAGTACGTC.